This T cell receptor beta chain was sequenced in a study of blood T cell repertoires in COVID-19. Study context: There were acute and convalescent COVID-19 samples, and they came from the United States, Italy and Spain.

Data came from immunoSEQ multiplex PCR; TCRdb stores just in-frame clones and leaves some out. The table lists about 260,000 clones, 88% of them singletons. What was sequenced was peripheral blood. The receptor was isolated from a man aged 60-69 years who had recovered from COVID-19.

DNA for the CDR3: TGTGCCAGCAGAGGGACAGACTACGAGCAGTACTTC. Translated: CASRGTDYEQYF. The chain carries TRBV2 and TRBJ2-7; 7 positions match TRBD1. This CDR3 region has 12 residues. Trimming removed 6 bases from V and 3 bases from J; junction bases left unmatched: 2. The germline V gene encodes CDR1 SNHLY and CDR2 FYNNEI.